The present T cell receptor (beta chain) was sequenced within a study of cytomegalovirus exposure and HLA in healthy donors. Study-level results: In an earlier analysis, in under 700 donors, most V segments appeared productive either ~90% or ~30% of the time. Accurate prediction of most subjects' HLA-A and HLA-B alleles from TCR beta sequences was reported.

This clone appeared once. What it binds is unknown. Primers included in the PCR were 60 Vbeta and 13 Jbeta primers. Only in-frame clones appear in the TCRdb table, and some are missing; sequencing was by immunoSEQ multiplex PCR. The sample holds approximately 140,000 clones; about 75% are singletons and the top ten take around 3.4%. The germline V gene has CDR1 LNHDA and CDR2 SQIVND (reference sequence). This CDR3 is 12 amino acids long. V lost 9 bases and J 1 base, leaving 9 bases between the germline ends. Each donor's status was that of a healthy bone marrow donor. The rearrangement links TRBV19 to TRBJ1-1; D gene ambiguous. This sequence originates from a man aged 35 to 55 in good health and CMV-seronegative. Sequenced: PBMCs. The CDR3 sequence: CASASGNTEAFF. The CDR3 DNA follows: TGTGCCAGCGCCTCAGGGAACACTGAAGCTTTCTTT.